The 7 T cell receptor beta chains below were found in one sample sequenced in a study of T-cell reconstitution after alpha-beta-depleted transplantation in children. Unique molecular identifiers were incorporated during preparation of the TCRbeta library. TCRdb reprocessed the PCR reads via MiXCR and lists one record per CDR3 protein. The sample shows 450,000 to 600,000 distinct CDR3 sequences, about 10% of them seen only once. Sample: PBMCs, taken before TCRalphabeta/CD19-depleted stem cell transplant. The receptors here all came from a child aged 2 to 15 with inherited bone marrow failure, due to receive a stem cell transplant.

V and J are TRBV28 and TRBJ2-5; 7 positions match TRBD2. Trimming removed 3 bases from V and 4 bases from J; junction bases left unmatched: 8. The CDR3 extends over 15 amino acids. Looked up from germline, CDR1 is MDHEN and CDR2 is SYDVKM. CDR3 in amino acids: CASSLRLAERETQYF. The CDR3 nucleotides read TGTGCCAGCAGTTTGAGGCTAGCGGAACGAGAGACCCAGTACTTC.

At least ten counts were recorded for this clonotype. The chain links TRBV4-3 to TRBJ1-4, with D possibly being TRBD1 (6 bases). The CDR3 is 16 amino acids. With 4 bases removed from V and 6 bases from J, the gap between germline ends came to 18 bases. CDR1 and CDR2 from the germline V gene are LGHNA and YSLEER. CDR3 protein: CASSPFVRGAYEKLFF. The CDR3 nucleotides read TGCGCCAGCAGCCCTTTCGTGCGGGGGGCCTATGAAAAACTGTTTTTT.

This clonotype has at least ten counts. The J gene is TRBJ2-3, the V gene TRBV12-3 or TRBV12-4; TRBD2 might be the D (6 bases). The CDR3 loop spans 13 amino acids. V lost 7 bases, J lost 15 bases, and 23 bases lay in between. The DNA of the CDR3 is TGTGCCAGCACTGACGGCGGGCTAGCGCCCCCCTATTTT. Translated: CASTDGGLAPPYF.

The rearrangement joins TRBV11-3 to TRBJ2-3, with D hard to call. The V gene's germline CDR1 is SGHNT and CDR2 YENEEA. The CDR3 has 15 residues. Trimming took 2 bases from V and 6 from J, leaving 15 bases between them. The CDR3 sequence is CASSLSRADWDTQYF. The DNA for the CDR3 is TGTGCCAGCAGCTTATCCCGGGCCGACTGGGATACGCAGTATTTT.

The chain uses TRBV11-2 and TRBJ1-5, with 8 bases fitting TRBD1. Germline lookup yields CDR1 SGHAT and CDR2 FQNNGV. V shed 5 bases and J 7 bases; nucleotides not matched to a gene: 7. This CDR3 has 14 amino acids. The CDR3 DNA reads as TGTGCCAGCAGCCTGGACAGGGTCGGGCAGCCCCAGCATTTT. Amino acid sequence: CASSLDRVGQPQHF.

This clonotype showed up many times. The chain employs TRBV6-2 or TRBV6-3 and TRBJ1-2; no clear D gene. Germline CDR1 reads MNHEY; CDR2 reads SVGEGT. The CDR3 contains 15 residues. V was pared by 4 bases and J by 1 base, with 13 bases between. As DNA, the CDR3 is TGTGCCAGCAGTTCCCACGGATCCTATAACTATGGCTACACCTTC. Protein: CASSSHGSYNYGYTF.

On this clonotype itself: Since a much larger clone is just one base distant, this may be a read error. Since no conserved phenylalanine or tryptophan closes the CDR3, a read error is the likely cause. The rearrangement uses TRBV6-2 or TRBV6-3 and TRBJ2-7; the match to TRBD2 covers 10 bases. The germline gives CDR1 MNHEY, CDR2 SVGEGT. The length of the CDR3 is 16 residues. V trimming: 6 bases; J trimming: 7 bases; junction bases outside the gene matches: 15. CDR3 DNA sequence: TGTGCCAGCAGCCGAGCTCTAGCGGGAGTTTTCGGAGAGCAGTACTGC. It is translated as CASSRALAGVFGEQYC.